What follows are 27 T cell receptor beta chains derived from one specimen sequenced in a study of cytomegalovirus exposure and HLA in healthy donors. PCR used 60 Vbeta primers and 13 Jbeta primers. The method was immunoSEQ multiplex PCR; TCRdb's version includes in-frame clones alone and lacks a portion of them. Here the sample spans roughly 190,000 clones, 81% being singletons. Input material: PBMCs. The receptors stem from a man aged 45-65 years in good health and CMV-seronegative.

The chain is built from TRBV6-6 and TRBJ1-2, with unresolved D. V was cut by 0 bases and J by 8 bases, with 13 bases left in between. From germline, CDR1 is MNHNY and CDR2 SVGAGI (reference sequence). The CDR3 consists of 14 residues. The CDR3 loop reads CASSYSNPEKGYTF. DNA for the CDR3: TGTGCCAGCAGTTACTCGAATCCGGAGAAGGGCTACACCTTC.

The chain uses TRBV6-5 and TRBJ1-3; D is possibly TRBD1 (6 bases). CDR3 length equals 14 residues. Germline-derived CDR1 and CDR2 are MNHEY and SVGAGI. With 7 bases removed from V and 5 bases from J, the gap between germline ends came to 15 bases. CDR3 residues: CASTAGATRNTIYF. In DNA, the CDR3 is TGTGCCAGCACCGCGGGGGCCACCCGAAACACCATATATTTT.

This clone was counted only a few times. CDR3 protein: CAWGQENYGYTF. The CDR3 DNA is TGTGCCTGGGGACAGGAGAACTATGGCTACACCTTC. The V call is TRBV30, the J call TRBJ1-2, with 7 bases matching TRBD1. Germline trimming cut 5 bases from V and 2 bases from J; bases unmatched to any gene: 2. The V gene's germline CDR1 is GTSNPN and CDR2 SVGIG (reference sequence). The CDR3 is 12 residues long.

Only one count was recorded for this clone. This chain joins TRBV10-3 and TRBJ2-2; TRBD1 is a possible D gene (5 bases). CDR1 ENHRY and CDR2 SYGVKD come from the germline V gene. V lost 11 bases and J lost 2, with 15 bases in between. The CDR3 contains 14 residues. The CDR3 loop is CAGKATENTGELFF. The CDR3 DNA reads TGTGCCGGTAAGGCGACAGAAAACACCGGGGAGCTGTTTTTT.

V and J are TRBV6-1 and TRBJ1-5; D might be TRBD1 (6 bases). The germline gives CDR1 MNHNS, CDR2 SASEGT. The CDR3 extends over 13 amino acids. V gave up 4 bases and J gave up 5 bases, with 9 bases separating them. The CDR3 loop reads CASSGQAHQPQHF. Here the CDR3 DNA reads TGTGCCAGCAGTGGACAGGCGCATCAGCCCCAGCATTTT.

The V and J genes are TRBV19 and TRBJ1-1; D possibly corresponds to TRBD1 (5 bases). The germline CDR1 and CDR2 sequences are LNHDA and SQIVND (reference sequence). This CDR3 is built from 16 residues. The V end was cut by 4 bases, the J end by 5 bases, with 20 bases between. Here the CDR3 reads CASSSPEGMMRTEAFF. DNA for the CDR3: TGTGCCAGTAGTAGTCCGGAGGGGATGATGCGGACTGAAGCTTTCTTT.

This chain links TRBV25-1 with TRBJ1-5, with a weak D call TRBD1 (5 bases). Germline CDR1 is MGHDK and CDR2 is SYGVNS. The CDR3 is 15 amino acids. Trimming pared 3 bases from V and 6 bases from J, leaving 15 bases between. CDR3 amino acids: CASSDRHSRGQPQHF. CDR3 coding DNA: TGTGCCAGCAGTGACCGACATTCAAGGGGTCAGCCCCAGCATTTT.

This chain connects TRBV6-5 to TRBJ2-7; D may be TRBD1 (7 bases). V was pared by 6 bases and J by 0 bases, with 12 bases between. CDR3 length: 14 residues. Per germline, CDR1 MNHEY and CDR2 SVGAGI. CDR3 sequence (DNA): TGTGCCAGCAGCGCGGGACAGTACTCCTACGAGCAGTACTTC. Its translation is CASSAGQYSYEQYF.

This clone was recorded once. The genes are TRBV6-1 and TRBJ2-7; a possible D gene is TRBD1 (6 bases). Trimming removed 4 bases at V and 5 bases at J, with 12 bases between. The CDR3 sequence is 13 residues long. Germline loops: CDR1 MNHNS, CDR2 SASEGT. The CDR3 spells CASSAQGGDEQYF. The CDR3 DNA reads TGTGCCAGCAGTGCACAGGGCGGCGACGAGCAGTACTTC.

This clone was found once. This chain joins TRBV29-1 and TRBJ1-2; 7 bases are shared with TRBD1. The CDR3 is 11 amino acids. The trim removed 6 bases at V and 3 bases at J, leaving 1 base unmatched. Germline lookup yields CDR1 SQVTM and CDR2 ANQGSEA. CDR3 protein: CSVQGYYGYTF. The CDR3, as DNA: TGCAGCGTACAGGGGTACTATGGCTACACCTTC.

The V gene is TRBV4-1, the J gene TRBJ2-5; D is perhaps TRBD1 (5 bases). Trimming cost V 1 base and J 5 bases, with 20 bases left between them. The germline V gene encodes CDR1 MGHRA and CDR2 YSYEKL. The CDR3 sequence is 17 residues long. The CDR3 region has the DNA TGCGCCAGCAGCCAAGGGTTTCAGCAGGGTGGGCGGGAGACCCAGTACTTC. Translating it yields CASSQGFQQGGRETQYF.

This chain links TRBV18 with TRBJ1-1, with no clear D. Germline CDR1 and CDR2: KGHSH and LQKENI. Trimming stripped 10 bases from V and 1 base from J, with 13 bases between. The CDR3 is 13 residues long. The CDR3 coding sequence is TGTGCCACCAAGCCCGGGTCGAACACTGAAGCTTTCTTT. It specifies CATKPGSNTEAFF.

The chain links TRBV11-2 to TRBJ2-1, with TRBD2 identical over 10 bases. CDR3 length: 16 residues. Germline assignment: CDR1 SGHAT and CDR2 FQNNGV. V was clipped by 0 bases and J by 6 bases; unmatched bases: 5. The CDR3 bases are TGTGCCAGCAGCTTAGAACGAACTAGCGGGGTCAATGAGCAGTTCTTC. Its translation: CASSLERTSGVNEQFF.

CDR3 residues: CAWKIKAKRPANYGYTF. The CDR3 coding sequence is TGTGCCTGGAAAATCAAGGCGAAGAGGCCGGCTAACTATGGCTACACCTTC. The rearrangement uses TRBV30 and TRBJ1-2, with no clear D. Per the germline V gene, CDR1 is GTSNPN and CDR2 is SVGIG (reference sequence). This CDR3 spans 17 amino acids. V lost 4 bases and J 0 bases, leaving 21 bases between the germline ends.

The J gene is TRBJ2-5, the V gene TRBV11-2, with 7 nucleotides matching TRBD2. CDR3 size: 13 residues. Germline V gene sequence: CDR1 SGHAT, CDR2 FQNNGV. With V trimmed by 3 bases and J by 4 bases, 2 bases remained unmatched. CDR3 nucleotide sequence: TGTGCCAGCAGCTTCGGGGAGGGAGAGACCCAGTACTTC. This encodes CASSFGEGETQYF.

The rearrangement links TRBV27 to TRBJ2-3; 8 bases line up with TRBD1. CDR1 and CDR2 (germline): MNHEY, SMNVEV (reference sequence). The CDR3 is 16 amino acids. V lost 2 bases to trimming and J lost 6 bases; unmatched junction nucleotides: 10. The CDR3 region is CASSLVADRETDTQYF. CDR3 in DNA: TGTGCCAGCAGTTTAGTGGCGGACAGGGAAACGGATACGCAGTATTTT.

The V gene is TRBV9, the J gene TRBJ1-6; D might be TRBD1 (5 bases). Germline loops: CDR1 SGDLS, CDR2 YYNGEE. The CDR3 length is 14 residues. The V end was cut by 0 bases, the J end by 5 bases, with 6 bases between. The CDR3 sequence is CASSVEGNNSPLHF. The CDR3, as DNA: TGTGCCAGCAGCGTAGAGGGGAATAATTCACCCCTCCACTTT.

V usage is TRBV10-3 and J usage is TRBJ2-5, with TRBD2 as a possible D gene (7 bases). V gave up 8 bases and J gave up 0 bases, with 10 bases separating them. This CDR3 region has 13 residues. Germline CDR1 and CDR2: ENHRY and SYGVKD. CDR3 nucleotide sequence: TGTGCCATCCGGGGGGACAACCAAGAGACCCAGTACTTC. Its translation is CAIRGDNQETQYF.

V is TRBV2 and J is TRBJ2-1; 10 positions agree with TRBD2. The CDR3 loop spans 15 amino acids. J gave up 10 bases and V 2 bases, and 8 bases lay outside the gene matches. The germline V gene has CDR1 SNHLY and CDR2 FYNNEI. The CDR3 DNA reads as TGTGCCAGCAGTGAACGGTCTAGCGGGGGACGAGAGCAGTTCTTC. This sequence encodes CASSERSSGGREQFF. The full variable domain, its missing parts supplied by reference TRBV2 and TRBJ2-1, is EPEVTQTPSHQVTQMGQEVILRCVPISNHLYFYWYRQILGQKVEFLVSFYNNEISEKSEIFDDQFSVERPDGSNFTLKIRSTKLEDSAMYFCASSERSSGGREQFFGPGTRLTVL.

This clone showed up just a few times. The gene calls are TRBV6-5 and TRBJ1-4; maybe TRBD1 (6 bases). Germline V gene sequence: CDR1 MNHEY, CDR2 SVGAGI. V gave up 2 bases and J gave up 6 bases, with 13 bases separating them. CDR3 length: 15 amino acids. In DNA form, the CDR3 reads TGTGCCAGCAGTTACGGCACAGGGCGGGATGAAAAACTGTTTTTT. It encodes CASSYGTGRDEKLFF.

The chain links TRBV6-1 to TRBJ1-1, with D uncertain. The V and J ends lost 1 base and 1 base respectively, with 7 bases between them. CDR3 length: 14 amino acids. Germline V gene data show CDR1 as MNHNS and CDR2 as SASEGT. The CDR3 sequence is CASSEGLANTEAFF. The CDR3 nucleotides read TGTGCCAGCAGTGAAGGGTTGGCGAACACTGAAGCTTTCTTT.

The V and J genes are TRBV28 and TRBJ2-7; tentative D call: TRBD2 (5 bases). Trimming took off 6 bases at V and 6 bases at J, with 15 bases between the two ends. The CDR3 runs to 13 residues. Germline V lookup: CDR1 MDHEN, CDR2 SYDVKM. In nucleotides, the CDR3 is TGTGCCAGCAGGGGAGCGGTAACTGGCGAGCAGTACTTC. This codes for CASRGAVTGEQYF.

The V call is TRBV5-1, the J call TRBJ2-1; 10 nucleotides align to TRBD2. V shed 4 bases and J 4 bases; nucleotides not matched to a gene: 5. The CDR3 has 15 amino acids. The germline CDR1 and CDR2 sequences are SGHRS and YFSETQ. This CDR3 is CASSPISGGYNEQFF. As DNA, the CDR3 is TGCGCCAGCAGCCCGATTAGCGGGGGGTACAATGAGCAGTTCTTC.

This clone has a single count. The CDR3 nucleotides are TGTGCCAGTGGGAGGCAGCCCCAGCATTTT. It yields the protein CASGRQPQHF. V is TRBV11-3 and J is TRBJ1-5; D call uncertain. V was cut by 9 bases and J by 7 bases, with 7 bases left in between. The CDR3 runs 10 residues. Germline CDR1 is SGHNT and CDR2 is YENEEA.

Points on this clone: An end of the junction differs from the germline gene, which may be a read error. The CDR3 DNA reads as TGTTCCAGCAGCGCTACACAGGGGGCGGTCACTGAAGCTTTCTTT. Translating gives CSSSATQGAVTEAFF. The rearrangement uses TRBV7-9 and TRBJ1-1, with TRBD1 matching 9 bases. CDR1 SEHNR and CDR2 FQNEAQ come from the germline V gene (reference sequence). The length of the CDR3 is 15 residues.

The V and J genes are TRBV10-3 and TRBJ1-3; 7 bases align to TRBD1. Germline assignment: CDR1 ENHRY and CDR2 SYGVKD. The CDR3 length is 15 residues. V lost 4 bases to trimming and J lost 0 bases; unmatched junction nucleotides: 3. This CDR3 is CAISGDRTSGNTIYF. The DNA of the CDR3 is TGTGCCATCAGTGGGGACAGAACCTCTGGAAACACCATATATTTT.

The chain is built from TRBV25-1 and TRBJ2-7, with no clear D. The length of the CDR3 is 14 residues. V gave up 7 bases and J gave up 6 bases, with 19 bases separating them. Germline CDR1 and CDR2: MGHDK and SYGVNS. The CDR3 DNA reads TGTGCCAGCAACGACATTGGCCTCCCGGTCGAGCAGTACTTC. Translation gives CASNDIGLPVEQYF.